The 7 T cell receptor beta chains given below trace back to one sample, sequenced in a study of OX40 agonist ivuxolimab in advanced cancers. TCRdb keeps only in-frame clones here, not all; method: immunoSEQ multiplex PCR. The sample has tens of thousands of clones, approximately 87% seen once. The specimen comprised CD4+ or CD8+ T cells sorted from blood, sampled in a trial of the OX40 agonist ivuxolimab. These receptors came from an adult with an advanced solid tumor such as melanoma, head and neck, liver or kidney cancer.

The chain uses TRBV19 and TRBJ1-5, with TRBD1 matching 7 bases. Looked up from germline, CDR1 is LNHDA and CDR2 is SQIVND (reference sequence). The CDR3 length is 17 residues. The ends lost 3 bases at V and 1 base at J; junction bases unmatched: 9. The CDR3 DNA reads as TGTGCCAGTAGTATTGGGCGAGACAGGGCGAGCAATCAGCCCCAGCATTTT. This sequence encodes CASSIGRDRASNQPQHF.

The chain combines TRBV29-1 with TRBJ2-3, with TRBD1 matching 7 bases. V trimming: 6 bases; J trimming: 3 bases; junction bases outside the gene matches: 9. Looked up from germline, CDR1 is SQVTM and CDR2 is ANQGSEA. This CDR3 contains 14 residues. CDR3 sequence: CSVNEDRLTDTQYF. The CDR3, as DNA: TGCAGCGTAAACGAGGACAGGTTAACAGATACGCAGTATTTT.

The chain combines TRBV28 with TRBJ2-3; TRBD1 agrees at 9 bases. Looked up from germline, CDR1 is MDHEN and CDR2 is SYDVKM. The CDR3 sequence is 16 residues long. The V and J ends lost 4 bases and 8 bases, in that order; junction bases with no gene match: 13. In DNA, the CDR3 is TGTGCCAGCAGTTCTCCGGGACAGGGAGCATGGGGTACGCAGTATTTT. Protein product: CASSSPGQGAWGTQYF.

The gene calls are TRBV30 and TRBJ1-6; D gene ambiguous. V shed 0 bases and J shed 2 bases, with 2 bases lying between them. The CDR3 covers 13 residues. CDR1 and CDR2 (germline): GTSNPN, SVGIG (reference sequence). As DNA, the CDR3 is TGTGCCTGGAGTGTGGCCTATAATTCACCCCTCCACTTT. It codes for CAWSVAYNSPLHF.

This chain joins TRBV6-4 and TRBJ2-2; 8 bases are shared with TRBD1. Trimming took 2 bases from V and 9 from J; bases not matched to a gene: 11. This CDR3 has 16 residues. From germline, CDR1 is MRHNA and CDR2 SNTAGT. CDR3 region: CASSDRPGQELWELFF. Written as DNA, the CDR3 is TGTGCCAGCAGTGACCGCCCGGGACAGGAGCTGTGGGAGCTGTTTTTT.

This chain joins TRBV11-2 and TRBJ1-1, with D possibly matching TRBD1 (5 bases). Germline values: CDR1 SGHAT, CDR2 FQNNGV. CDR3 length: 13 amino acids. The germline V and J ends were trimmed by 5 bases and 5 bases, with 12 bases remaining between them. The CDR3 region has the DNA TGTGCCAGCAGCCCCCGACAGCTAACTGAAGCTTTCTTT. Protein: CASSPRQLTEAFF.

CDR3 loop: CSGQGGLGTDTQYF. In DNA, the CDR3 is TGCAGCGGCCAGGGGGGGTTAGGCACAGATACGCAGTATTTT. This chain connects TRBV29-1 to TRBJ2-3, with D possibly called TRBD1 or TRBD2 (7 bases each). Germline V CDR1 and CDR2: SQVTM, ANQGSEA. V was pared by 7 bases and J by 1 base, with 15 bases between. The CDR3 totals 14 residues.